A selection of T cell receptor beta chains follows, all from one sample in a study of blood T cell repertoires in COVID-19. This table comes from immunoSEQ multiplex PCR, and its TCRdb copy is limited to in-frame clones, with some not included. The sample consists of roughly 260,000 clones, around 90% of them appearing once. Material: PBMCs or T cells enriched from blood (not recorded which). The receptors derive from a young woman with acute COVID-19. Each CDR3 is given with its conserved first and last residue. D genes are given only for firm matches. Not every row has a clone size; where given, it reads once, few, many or a size class.

length	V	J	size	D	DNA	CDR3
16	TRBV27	TRBJ2-7	NA	TRBD1	TGTGCCACCCGCCCCGACACCGGGACAGGGCTAGTCGAGCAGTACTTC	CATRPDTGTGLVEQYF
17	TRBV15	TRBJ2-1	NA	TRBD1	TGTGCCACCAGCAGTTTGCCCCGGACAGGGGACTACAATGAGCAGTTCTTC	CATSSLPRTGDYNEQFF
11	TRBV30	TRBJ1-2	NA	NA	TGTGCCTGGAGTCCTGTCTATGGCTACACCTTC	CAWSPVYGYTF
14	TRBV7-9	TRBJ1-5	NA	TRBD1	TGTGCCAGCAGCAGACAGGGGCAGAATCAGCCCCAGCATTTT	CASSRQGQNQPQHF
14	TRBV9	TRBJ1-2	NA	NA	TGTGCCAGCAGCTCCGGGACTCAAGGTGGAGGCTACACCTTC	CASSSGTQGGGYTF
13	TRBV19	TRBJ1-1	NA	NA	TGTGCCAGTAGTATTTGGGGGGGGGCGGAAGCTTTCTTT	CASSIWGGAEAFF
13	TRBV15	TRBJ1-2	NA	NA	TGTGCCACCAGCAGAGCGGAGGTCTATGGCTACACCTTC	CATSRAEVYGYTF
15	TRBV5-1	TRBJ2-2	NA	TRBD2	TGCGCCAGCAGCCTGAGCGGGAGGGCCACCGGGGAGCTGTTTTTT	CASSLSGRATGELFF
14	TRBV6-1	TRBJ2-5	NA	TRBD2	TGTGCCAGCAGTGAAGGACTAGCGCAAGAGACCCAGTACTTC	CASSEGLAQETQYF
13	TRBV19	TRBJ2-5	NA	TRBD1	TGTGCCAGTAGTCCCGACAGGGTGGTGACCCAGTACTTC	CASSPDRVVTQYF
14	TRBV11-2	TRBJ2-3	NA	TRBD2	TGTGCCAGCAGCTTAGAGGGGGGGGTTAGTACGCAGTATTTT	CASSLEGGVSTQYF
14	TRBV6-5	TRBJ1-2	NA	NA	TGTGCCAGCACCCCCGGGTCATGGGACTATGGCTACACCTTC	CASTPGSWDYGYTF
17	TRBV7-9	TRBJ2-5	NA	NA	TGTGCCAGCAGCTTAGGAGATCTCGGGGGGCTGAGGCAGACCCAGTACTTC	CASSLGDLGGLRQTQYF
17	TRBV19	TRBJ1-5	NA	TRBD1	TGTGCCAGTAGTATTTTGACAGGGACCTATAGCAATCAGCCCCAGCATTTT	CASSILTGTYSNQPQHF
12	TRBV19	TRBJ2-5	NA	NA	TGTGCCAGTAGTATGACAGCGGAGACCCAGTACTTC	CASSMTAETQYF
16	TRBV6-1	TRBJ2-5	NA	TRBD1	TGTGCCAGCAGTGAAGGGCTTCGGGACAGGGGAGAGACCCAGTACTTC	CASSEGLRDRGETQYF
14	TRBV29-1	TRBJ2-2	NA	NA	TGCAGCGTTGAGCGCCAGGAGAACACCGGGGAGCTGTTTTTT	CSVERQENTGELFF
17	TRBV9	TRBJ1-3	NA	TRBD1	TGTGCCAGCAGCGGGGGGGACAGGGGAGGCTCTGGAAACACCATATATTTT	CASSGGDRGGSGNTIYF
15	TRBV14	TRBJ1-1	NA	NA	TGTGCCAGCAGTCTGATGCCAGGAGGGGTCACTGAAGCTTTCTTT	CASSLMPGGVTEAFF
15	TRBV18	TRBJ2-1	NA	NA	TGTGCCAGCTCACCCCGGCTAGCGCTTAACAATGAGCAGTTCTTC	CASSPRLALNNEQFF
16	TRBV28	TRBJ2-1	many	TRBD2	TGTGCCAGCAGTTTACCTAGCGGGAGCTCCTACAATGAGCAGTTCTTC	CASSLPSGSSYNEQFF
14	TRBV10-3	TRBJ1-2	NA	NA	TGTGCCATCAGTGAGGTTACAGGGAACTATGGCTACACCTTC	CAISEVTGNYGYTF
12	TRBV5-1	TRBJ2-1	NA	NA	TGCGCCAGCGCAAGCCTGGACAATGAGCAGTTCTTC	CASASLDNEQFF
16	TRBV28	TRBJ2-1	NA	TRBD2	TGTGCCAGCGGACCAAGCGGGGGTTTATCCTACAATGAGCAGTTCTTC	CASGPSGGLSYNEQFF
17	TRBV29-1	TRBJ2-1	NA	TRBD2	TGCAGCGTTGATTTGACTAGCGGGTCCCGGGGGTACAATGAGCAGTTCTTC	CSVDLTSGSRGYNEQFF
16	TRBV5-1	TRBJ2-1	NA	TRBD2	TGCGCCAGCAGCCCCGGGACTAGCGGTGACTACAATGAGCAGTTCTTC	CASSPGTSGDYNEQFF
15	TRBV6-5	TRBJ1-5	NA	TRBD1	TGTGCCAGCAGCCCGGACAGGGGCGGCAATCAGCCCCAGCATTTT	CASSPDRGGNQPQHF
13	TRBV24-1	TRBJ1-2	once	NA	TGTGCCACCAGTGACGGGGGGTTCGGCGGCTACACCTTC	CATSDGGFGGYTF
13	TRBV15	TRBJ1-3	NA	NA	TGTGCCACCAGCAGCGGAGGGGGAAACACCATATATTTT	CATSSGGGNTIYF
15	TRBV6-5	TRBJ2-5	NA	TRBD2	TGTGCCAGCAGTTTAATTAGCGGGAGACAAGAGACCCAGTACTTC	CASSLISGRQETQYF
16	TRBV2	TRBJ1-1	NA	NA	TGTGCCAGCAGTGCGGACACCTTTCCCTCGAACACTGAAGCTTTCTTT	CASSADTFPSNTEAFF